This TCR beta chain originates from a study of OX40 agonist ivuxolimab in advanced cancers. Study-wide context: The diagnoses of dose-escalation patients were hepatocellular carcinoma, melanoma, renal cell or head and neck cancer.

Points from the study as a whole: Expanded peripheral T cells had an undetermined antigen specificity. Certain nonresponders additionally had low normalized T-cell clonal expansion.

Data came from immunoSEQ multiplex PCR; TCRdb stores just in-frame clones and leaves some out. The sample yields about 50,000 clones, around four fifths seen once. As regards this clone: Its antigen is undetermined.

The V and J ends lost 4 bases and 2 bases respectively, with 10 bases between them. The CDR3 is 15 amino acids. CDR1 SGHRS and CDR2 YFSETQ come from the germline V gene. This clonotype was sampled from an adult with an advanced solid tumor such as melanoma, head and neck, liver or kidney cancer. The starting material was CD4+ or CD8+ T cells sorted from blood, obtained in a trial of the OX40 agonist ivuxolimab. The rearrangement links TRBV5-1 to TRBJ2-6; D call uncertain. CDR3 sequence reads: CASSLGQTGANVLTF. CDR3 sequence (DNA): TGCGCCAGCAGCCTCGGGCAAACTGGGGCCAACGTCCTGACTTTC.